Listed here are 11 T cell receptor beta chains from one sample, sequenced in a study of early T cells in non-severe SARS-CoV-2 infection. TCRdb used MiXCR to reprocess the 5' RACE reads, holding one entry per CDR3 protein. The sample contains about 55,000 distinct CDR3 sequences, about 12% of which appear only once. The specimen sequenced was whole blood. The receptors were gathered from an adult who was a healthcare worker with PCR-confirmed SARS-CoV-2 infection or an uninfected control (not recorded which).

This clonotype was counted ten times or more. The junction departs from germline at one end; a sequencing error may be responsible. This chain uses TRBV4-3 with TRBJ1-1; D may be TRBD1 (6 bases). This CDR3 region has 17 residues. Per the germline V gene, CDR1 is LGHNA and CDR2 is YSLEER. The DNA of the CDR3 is TGCGCCAGCAGCCAATCAATTCAGGGGCCCCTAAACACTGAAGCTTTTTTT. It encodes CASSQSIQGPLNTEAFF.

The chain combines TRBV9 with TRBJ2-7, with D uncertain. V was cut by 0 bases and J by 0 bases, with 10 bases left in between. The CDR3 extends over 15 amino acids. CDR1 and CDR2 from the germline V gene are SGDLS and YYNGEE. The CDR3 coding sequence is TGTGCCAGCAGCGTAGGAACGGCCTTCTCCTACGAGCAGTACTTC. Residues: CASSVGTAFSYEQYF. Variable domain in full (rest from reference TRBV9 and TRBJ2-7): DSGVTQTPKHLITATGQRVTLRCSPRSGDLSVYWYQQSLDQGLQFLIQYYNGEERAKGNILERFSAQQFPDLHSELNLSSLELGDSALYFCASSVGTAFSYEQYFGPGTRLTVT.

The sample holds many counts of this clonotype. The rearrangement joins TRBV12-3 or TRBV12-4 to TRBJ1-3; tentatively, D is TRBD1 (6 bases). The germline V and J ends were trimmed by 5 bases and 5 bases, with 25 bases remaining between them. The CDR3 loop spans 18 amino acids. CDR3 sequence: CASSLVVGAPLDRNTIYF. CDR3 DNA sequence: TGTGCCAGCAGTCTCGTCGTGGGGGCCCCCCTGGACCGAAACACCATATATTTT.

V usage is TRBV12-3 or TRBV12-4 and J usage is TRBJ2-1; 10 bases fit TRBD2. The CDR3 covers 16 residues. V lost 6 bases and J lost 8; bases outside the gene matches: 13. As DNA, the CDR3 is TGTGCCAGCAGCCCTCAGACTAGCGGGCCCGACGATGAGCAGTTCTTC. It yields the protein CASSPQTSGPDDEQFF.

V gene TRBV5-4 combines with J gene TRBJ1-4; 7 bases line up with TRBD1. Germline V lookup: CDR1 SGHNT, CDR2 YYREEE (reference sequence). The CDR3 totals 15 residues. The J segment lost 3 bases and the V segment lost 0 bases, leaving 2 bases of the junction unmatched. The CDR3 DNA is TGTGCCAGCAGCTTGGGCAGGGGGTCTAATGAAAAACTGTTTTTT. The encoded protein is CASSLGRGSNEKLFF.

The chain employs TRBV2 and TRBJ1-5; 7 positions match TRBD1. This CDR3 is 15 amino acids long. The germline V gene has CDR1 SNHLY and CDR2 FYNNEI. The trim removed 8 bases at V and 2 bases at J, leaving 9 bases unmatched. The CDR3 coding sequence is TGTGCCAGCCACTCGGACAGGCACCGCAATCAGCCCCAGCATTTT. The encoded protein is CASHSDRHRNQPQHF.

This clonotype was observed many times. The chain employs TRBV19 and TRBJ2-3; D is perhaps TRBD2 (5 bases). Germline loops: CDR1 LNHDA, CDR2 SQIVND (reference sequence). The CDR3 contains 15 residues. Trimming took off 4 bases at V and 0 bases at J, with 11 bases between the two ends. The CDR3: CASSTPPGSTDTQYF. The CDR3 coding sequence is TGTGCCAGTAGTACTCCCCCGGGGAGCACAGATACGCAGTATTTT. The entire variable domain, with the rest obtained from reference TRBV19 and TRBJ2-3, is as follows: DGGITQSPKYLFRKEGQNVTLSCEQNLNHDAMYWYRQDPGQGLRLIYYSQIVNDFQKGDIAEGYSVSREKKESFPLTVTSAQKNPTAFYLCASSTPPGSTDTQYFGPGTRLTVL.

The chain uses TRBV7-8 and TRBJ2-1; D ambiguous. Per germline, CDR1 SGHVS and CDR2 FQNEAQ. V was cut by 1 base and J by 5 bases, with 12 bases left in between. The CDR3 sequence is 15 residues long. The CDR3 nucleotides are TGTGCCAGCAGCTTAGTCGGGTCCACTGACAATGAGCAGTTCTTC. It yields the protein CASSLVGSTDNEQFF.

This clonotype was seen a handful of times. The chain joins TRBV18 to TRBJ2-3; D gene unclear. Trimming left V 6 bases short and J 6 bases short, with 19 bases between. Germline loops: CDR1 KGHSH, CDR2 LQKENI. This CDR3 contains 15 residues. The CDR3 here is CASSGISSLGDTQYF. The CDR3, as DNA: TGTGCCAGCTCCGGAATCTCAAGCCTCGGGGATACGCAGTATTTT.

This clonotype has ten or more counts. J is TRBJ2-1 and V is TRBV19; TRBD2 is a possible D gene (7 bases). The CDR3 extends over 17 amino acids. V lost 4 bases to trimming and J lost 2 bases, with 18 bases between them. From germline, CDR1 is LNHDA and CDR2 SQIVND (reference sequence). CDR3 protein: CASSTPFGGAAYNEQFF. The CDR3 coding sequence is TGTGCCAGTAGTACCCCTTTTGGGGGGGCCGCCTACAATGAGCAGTTCTTC.

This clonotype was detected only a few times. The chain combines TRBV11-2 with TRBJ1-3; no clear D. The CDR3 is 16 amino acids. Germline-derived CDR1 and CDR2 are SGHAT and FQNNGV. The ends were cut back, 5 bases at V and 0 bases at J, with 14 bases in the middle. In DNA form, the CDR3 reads TGTGCCAGCAGCCACGGACCCGTGGGCTCTGGAAACACCATATATTTT. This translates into CASSHGPVGSGNTIYF.